Shown below are 7 T cell receptor beta chains from a single sample sequenced in a study of blood T cell repertoires in COVID-19 (dated by TCRdb to the early 2020s). Receptor libraries were prepared by the immunoSEQ multiplex PCR assay. TCRdb obtained this table from immuneACCESS and retained in-frame rearrangements with V and J assigned. These tables miss some clones; where compared with another copy, unresolved V genes account for less than half of the shortfall, and the remainder is unexplained. For this sample the table gives under 45,000 clones, of which 81% were detected only once. Of the sample, about 3% is held by the ten largest clones. Sequencing input: peripheral blood. These receptors all stem from a man between 65 and 85 years old with COVID-19, enrolled during active disease.

The chain links TRBV5-6 to TRBJ2-2; a weak D match, TRBD1 (5 bases). Germline V lookup: CDR1 SGHDT, CDR2 YYEEEE. Trimming took 2 bases from V and 13 from J, leaving 15 bases between them. This CDR3 spans 13 amino acids. CDR3 in DNA: TGTGCCAGCAGCTTTGGGGCCGACCCCGGGCTGTTTTTT. It specifies CASSFGADPGLFF.

CDR3 residues: CASSPGTGNTGELFF. Here the CDR3 DNA reads TGCGCCAGCAGCCCGGGGACAGGGAACACCGGGGAGCTGTTTTTT. This chain connects TRBV5-1 to TRBJ2-2, with 8 nucleotides matching TRBD1. There are 15 residues in the CDR3. The V and J ends lost 4 bases and 1 base, in that order; junction bases with no gene match: 3. CDR1 SGHRS and CDR2 YFSETQ come from the germline V gene.

In this sample, this clone turned up a few times. CDR3: CASSQAGGEGGELFF. Written as DNA, the CDR3 is TGTGCCAGCAGCCAAGCGGGGGGCGAAGGCGGGGAGCTGTTTTTT. The chain is built from TRBV7-3 and TRBJ2-2, with 9 bases identical to TRBD2. This CDR3 has 15 residues. CDR1 and CDR2 (germline): SGHTA, FQGTGA. Trimming at V came to 5 bases and at J to 7 bases, leaving 8 bases not matched to a gene.

The V and J genes are TRBV4-2 and TRBJ1-5; 7 bases match TRBD1. Per germline, CDR1 LGHNA and CDR2 YNFKEQ. The CDR3 runs 14 residues. With 1 base clipped from V and 7 bases from J, the junction kept 4 bases outside the gene matches. The CDR3 reads CASSQGQGVQPQHF. The CDR3 DNA reads TGTGCCAGCAGCCAAGGACAGGGAGTACAGCCCCAGCATTTT.

The chain couples TRBV7-2 to TRBJ2-1; no definite D call. Germline V lookup: CDR1 SGHTA, CDR2 FQGNSA. The CDR3 totals 16 residues. V lost 1 base and J lost 9, with 19 bases in between. CDR3 amino acids: CASSLEGGTNSGEQFF. The CDR3 DNA sequence: TGTGCCAGCAGCTTAGAAGGCGGAACCAATTCGGGTGAGCAGTTCTTC.

The chain is built from TRBV3-1 (or the pseudogene TRBV3-2) and TRBJ2-7, with 11 bases aligning to TRBD2. The CDR3 is 15 residues long. The germline V gene encodes CDR1 LGHDT and CDR2 YNNKEL (reference sequence). V shed 3 bases, J shed 5 bases, and the junction held 6 bases outside the gene matches. Here the CDR3 reads CASSHHLAGGDEQYF. The CDR3 DNA reads TGTGCCAGCAGCCATCATCTAGCGGGAGGCGACGAGCAGTACTTC.

The chain uses TRBV6-2 or TRBV6-3 and TRBJ2-1, with 7 positions matching TRBD2. This CDR3 region has 18 residues. The V gene end was trimmed by 0 bases and the J gene end by 2 bases; junction bases not matched to a gene: 10. Germline CDR1 reads MNHEY; CDR2 reads SVGEGT. CDR3 sequence (DNA): TGTGCCAGCAGTTACTCGCTATCCGGGACTACTACCTACAATGAGCAGTTCTTC. Protein product: CASSYSLSGTTTYNEQFF.